This T cell receptor beta chain was obtained from a study of immune heterogeneity within non-small cell lung tumors. It was a multiplex PCR that amplified TCR beta CDR3, with 32 V and 13 J primers. One entry per CDR3 protein, called by TCRdb with MiXCR from the multiplex PCR reads. The data hold roughly 15,000 distinct CDR3 sequences, with roughly 29% observed a single time. General study points: For the most part, the T-cell receptor beta clonotypes present at high frequency were distinct from one individual patient to the next. Local tumor mutational burden showed a correlation with local T-cell clonality that was moderate but significant (R roughly 0.33).

The CDR3 extends over 15 amino acids. From germline, CDR1 is GTSNPN and CDR2 SVGIG (reference sequence). Trimming pared 0 bases from V and 1 base from J, leaving 12 bases between. This clonotype was seen many times. Antigen specificity is unknown. The template consisted of bulk tumor genomic DNA, with roughly 0.55 ug used per sample. Several biopsies were spaced far apart within each primary tumor and obtained as surgery took place. With untreated, newly diagnosed non-small cell lung cancer, the patients went on to undergo curative surgery. This chain links TRBV30 with TRBJ1-1, with unresolved D. The sequence came from a woman in her forties or fifties with non-small cell lung cancer. Specimen: lung tumor tissue. The CDR3 DNA reads TGTGCCTGGAGTGTACTTTACGGAAAGAACACTGAAGCTTTCTTT. It is translated as CAWSVLYGKNTEAFF. Drawing the rest from reference TRBV30 and TRBJ1-1, the complete variable domain is SQTIHQWPATLVQPVGSPLSLECTVEGTSNPNLYWYRQAAGRGLQLLFYSVGIGQISSEVPQNLSASRPQDRQFILSSKKLLLSDSGFYLCAWSVLYGKNTEAFFGQGTRLTVV.